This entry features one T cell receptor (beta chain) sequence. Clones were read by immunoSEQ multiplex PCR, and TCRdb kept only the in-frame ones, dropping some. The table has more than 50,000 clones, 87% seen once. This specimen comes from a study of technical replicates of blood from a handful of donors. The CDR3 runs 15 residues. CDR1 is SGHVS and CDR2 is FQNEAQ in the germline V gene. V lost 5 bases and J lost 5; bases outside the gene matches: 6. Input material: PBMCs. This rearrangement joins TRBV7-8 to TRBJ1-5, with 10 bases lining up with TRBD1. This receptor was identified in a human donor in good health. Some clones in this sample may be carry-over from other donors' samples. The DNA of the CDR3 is TGTGCCAGCAGCCCGGGGACAGGGGCTGATCAGCCCCAGCATTTT. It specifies CASSPGTGADQPQHF.